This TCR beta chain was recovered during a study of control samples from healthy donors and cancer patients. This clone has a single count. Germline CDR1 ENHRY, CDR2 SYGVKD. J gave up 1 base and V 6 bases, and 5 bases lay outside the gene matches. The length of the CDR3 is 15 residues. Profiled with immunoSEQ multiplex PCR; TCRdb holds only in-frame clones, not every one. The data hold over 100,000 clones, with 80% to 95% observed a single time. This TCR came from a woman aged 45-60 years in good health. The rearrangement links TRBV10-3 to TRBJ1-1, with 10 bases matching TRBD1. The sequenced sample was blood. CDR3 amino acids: CAISPDRGSNTEAFF. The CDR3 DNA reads TGTGCCATCAGCCCGGACAGGGGGTCGAACACTGAAGCTTTCTTT.